By frequency in the sample, the clone carrying this T cell receptor (beta chain) is medium-sized. What it binds is unknown. At the DNA level, this CDR3 is encoded by other sequences in the same sample as well. Sequencing was performed with immunoSEQ multiplex PCR; in TCRdb, only in-frame clones are kept and a portion is missing. This sample has almost 50,000 clones, with under 90% found just once. This sample stems from a study of OX40 agonist ivuxolimab in advanced cancers. Trimming took off 0 bases at V and 3 bases at J, with 8 bases between the two ends. From germline, CDR1 is MNHEY and CDR2 SVGAGI. The CDR3 extends over 14 amino acids. Whole-study findings and limits: CD4+ and CD8+ T cells in blood underwent clonal expansion by week 6 at 0.1 to 3.0 mg/kg. Among T cells, CD8+ cells averaged more expanded clones than CD4+ cells.

The chain carries TRBV6-5 and TRBJ1-2; D is ambiguous. The sample was CD4+ or CD8+ T cells sorted from blood, taken in a trial of the OX40 agonist ivuxolimab. The TCR was taken from an adult with an advanced solid tumor such as melanoma, head and neck, liver or kidney cancer. CDR3 in amino acids: CASSYSGTDYGYTF. DNA for the CDR3: TGTGCCAGCAGTTACTCCGGAACGGACTATGGCTACACCTTC.